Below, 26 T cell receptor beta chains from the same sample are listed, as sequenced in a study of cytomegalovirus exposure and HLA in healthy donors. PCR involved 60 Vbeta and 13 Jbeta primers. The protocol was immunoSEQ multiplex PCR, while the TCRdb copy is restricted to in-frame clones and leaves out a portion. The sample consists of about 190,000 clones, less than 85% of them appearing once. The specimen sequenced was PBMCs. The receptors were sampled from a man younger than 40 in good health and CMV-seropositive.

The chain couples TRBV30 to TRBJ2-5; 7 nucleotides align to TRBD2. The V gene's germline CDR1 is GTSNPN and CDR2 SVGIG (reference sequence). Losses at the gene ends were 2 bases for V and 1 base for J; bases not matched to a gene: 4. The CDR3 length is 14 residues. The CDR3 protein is CAWSRAGFQETQYF. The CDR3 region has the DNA TGTGCCTGGAGTAGAGCGGGGTTCCAAGAGACCCAGTACTTC.

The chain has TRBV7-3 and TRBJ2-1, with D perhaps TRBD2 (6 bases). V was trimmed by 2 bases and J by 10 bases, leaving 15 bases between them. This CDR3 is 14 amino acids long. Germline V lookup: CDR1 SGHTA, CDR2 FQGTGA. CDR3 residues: CASSLGFVGREQFF. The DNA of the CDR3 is TGTGCCAGCAGCTTAGGATTTGTGGGGAGGGAGCAGTTCTTC. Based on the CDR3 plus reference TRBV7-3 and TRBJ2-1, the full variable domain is GAGVSQTPSNKVTEKGKYVELRCDPISGHTALYWYRQSLGQGPEFLIYFQGTGAADDSGLPNDRFFAVRPEGSVSTLKIQRTERGDSAVYLCASSLGFVGREQFFGPGTRLTVL.

CDR3 sequence: CASSLPQGGRTNTEAFF. In DNA, the CDR3 is TGTGCCAGCAGCTTACCACAGGGGGGAAGGACGAACACTGAAGCTTTCTTT. The V gene is TRBV5-4, the J gene TRBJ1-1; 8 bases map to TRBD1. The CDR3 extends over 17 amino acids. Trimming cost V 2 bases and J 1 base; bases outside gene matches: 10. Germline-derived CDR1 and CDR2 are SGHNT and YYREEE (reference sequence).

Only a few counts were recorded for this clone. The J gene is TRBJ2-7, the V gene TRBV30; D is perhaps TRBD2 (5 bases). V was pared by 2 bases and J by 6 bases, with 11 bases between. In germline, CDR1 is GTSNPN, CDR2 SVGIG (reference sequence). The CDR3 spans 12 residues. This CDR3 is CAWSSQRSEQYF. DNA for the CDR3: TGTGCCTGGAGTTCACAGCGGAGCGAGCAGTACTTC.

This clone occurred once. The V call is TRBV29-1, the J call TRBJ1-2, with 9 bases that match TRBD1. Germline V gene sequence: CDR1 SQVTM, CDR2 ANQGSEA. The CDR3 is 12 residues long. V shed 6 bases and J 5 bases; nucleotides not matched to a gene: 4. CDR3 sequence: CSVAGQGYGYTF. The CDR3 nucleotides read TGCAGCGTGGCCGGACAGGGGTATGGCTACACCTTC.

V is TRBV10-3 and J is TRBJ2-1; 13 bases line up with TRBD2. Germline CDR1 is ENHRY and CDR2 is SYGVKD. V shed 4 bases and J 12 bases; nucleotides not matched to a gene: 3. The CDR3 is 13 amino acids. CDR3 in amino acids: CAISATSGGGQFF. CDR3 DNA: TGTGCCATCAGTGCAACTAGCGGGGGGGGGCAGTTCTTC.

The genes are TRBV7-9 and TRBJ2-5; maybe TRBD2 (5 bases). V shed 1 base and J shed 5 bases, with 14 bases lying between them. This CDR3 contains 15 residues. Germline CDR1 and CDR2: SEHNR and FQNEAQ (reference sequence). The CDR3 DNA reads TGTGCCAGCAGCTTAGTTCTTAGCGATGTCGAGACCCAGTACTTC. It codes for CASSLVLSDVETQYF.

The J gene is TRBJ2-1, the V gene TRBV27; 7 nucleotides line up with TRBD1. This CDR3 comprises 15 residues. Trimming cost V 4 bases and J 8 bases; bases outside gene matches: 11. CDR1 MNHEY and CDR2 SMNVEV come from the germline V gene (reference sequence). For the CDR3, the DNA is TGTGCCAGCAGTTCCCGACAGGGAACTGGCTATGAGCAGTTCTTC. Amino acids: CASSSRQGTGYEQFF.

CDR3 in DNA: TGTGCTAGTGGTTCGCCAGGCATCAGGGGGGCCCTCACCGGGGAGCTGTTTTTT. The encoded protein is CASGSPGIRGALTGELFF. The rearrangement links TRBV12-5 to TRBJ2-2; D perhaps matches TRBD1 (7 bases). Trimming took off 4 bases at V and 4 bases at J, with 22 bases between the two ends. Per germline, CDR1 LGHNT and CDR2 FRNRAP. The CDR3 has 18 residues. The variable domain in full, with the rest retrieved from reference TRBV12-5 and TRBJ2-2, is DARVTQTPRHKVTEMGQEVTMRCQPILGHNTVFWYRQTMMQGLELLAYFRNRAPLDDSGMPKDRFSAEMPDATLATLKIQPSEPRDSAVYFCASGSPGIRGALTGELFFGEGSRLTVL.

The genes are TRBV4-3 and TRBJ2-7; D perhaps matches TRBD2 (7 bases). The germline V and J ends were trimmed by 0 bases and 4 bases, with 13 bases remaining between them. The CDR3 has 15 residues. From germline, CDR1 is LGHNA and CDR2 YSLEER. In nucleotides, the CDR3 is TGCGCCAGCAGCCAAGATAGAGGGGGGGCTTACGAGCAGTACTTC. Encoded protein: CASSQDRGGAYEQYF.

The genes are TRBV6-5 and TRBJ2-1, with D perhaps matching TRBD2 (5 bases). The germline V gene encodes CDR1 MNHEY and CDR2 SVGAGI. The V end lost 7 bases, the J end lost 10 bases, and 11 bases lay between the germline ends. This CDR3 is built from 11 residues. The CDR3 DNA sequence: TGTGCCAGCACTCTCGGGGTAGAGCAGTTCTTC. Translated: CASTLGVEQFF.

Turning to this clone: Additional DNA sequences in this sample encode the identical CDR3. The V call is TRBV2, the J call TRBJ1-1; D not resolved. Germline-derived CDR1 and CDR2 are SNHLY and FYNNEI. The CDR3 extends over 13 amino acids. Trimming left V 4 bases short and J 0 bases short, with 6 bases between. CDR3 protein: CASSGGVNTEAFF. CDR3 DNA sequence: TGTGCCAGCAGTGGCGGGGTGAACACTGAAGCTTTCTTT.

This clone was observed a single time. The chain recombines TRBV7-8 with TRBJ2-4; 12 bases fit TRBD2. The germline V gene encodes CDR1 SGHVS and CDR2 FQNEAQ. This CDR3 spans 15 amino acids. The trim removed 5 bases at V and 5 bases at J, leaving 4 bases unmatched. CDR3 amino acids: CASSPRTSGENIQYF. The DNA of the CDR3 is TGTGCCAGCAGCCCCCGGACTAGCGGGGAAAACATTCAGTACTTC. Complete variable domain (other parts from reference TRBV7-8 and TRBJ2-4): GAGVSQSPRYKVAKRGQDVALRCDPISGHVSLFWYQQALGQGPEFLTYFQNEAQLDKSGLPSDRFFAERPEGSVSTLKIQRTQQEDSAVYLCASSPRTSGENIQYFGAGTRLSVL.

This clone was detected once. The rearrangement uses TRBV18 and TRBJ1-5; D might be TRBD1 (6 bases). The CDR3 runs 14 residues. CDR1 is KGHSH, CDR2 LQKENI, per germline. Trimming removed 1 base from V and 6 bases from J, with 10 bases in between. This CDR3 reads CASSPRQESQPQHF. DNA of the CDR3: TGTGCCAGCTCACCACGACAGGAAAGTCAGCCCCAGCATTTT.

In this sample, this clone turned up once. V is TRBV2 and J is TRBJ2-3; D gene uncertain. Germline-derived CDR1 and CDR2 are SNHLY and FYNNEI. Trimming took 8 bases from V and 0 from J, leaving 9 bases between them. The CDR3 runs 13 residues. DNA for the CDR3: TGTGCCAGCTTAGCACATAGCACAGATACGCAGTATTTT. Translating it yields CASLAHSTDTQYF.

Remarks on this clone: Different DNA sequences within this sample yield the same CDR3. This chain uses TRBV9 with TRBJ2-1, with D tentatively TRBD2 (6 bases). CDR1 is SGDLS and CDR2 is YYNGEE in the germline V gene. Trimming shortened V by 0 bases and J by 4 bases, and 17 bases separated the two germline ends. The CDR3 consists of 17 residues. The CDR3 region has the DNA TGTGCCAGCAGCGTAGACCCCAGCGGGTCCACATACAATGAGCAGTTCTTC. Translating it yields CASSVDPSGSTYNEQFF. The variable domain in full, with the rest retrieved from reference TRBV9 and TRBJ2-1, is DSGVTQTPKHLITATGQRVTLRCSPRSGDLSVYWYQQSLDQGLQFLIQYYNGEERAKGNILERFSAQQFPDLHSELNLSSLELGDSALYFCASSVDPSGSTYNEQFFGPGTRLTVL.

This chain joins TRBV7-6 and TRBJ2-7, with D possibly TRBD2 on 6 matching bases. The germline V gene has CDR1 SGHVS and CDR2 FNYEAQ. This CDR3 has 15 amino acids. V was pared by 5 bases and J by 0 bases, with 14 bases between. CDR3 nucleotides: TGTGCCAGCAGCGTGGAGGGGACTCTCTCCTACGAGCAGTACTTC. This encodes CASSVEGTLSYEQYF.

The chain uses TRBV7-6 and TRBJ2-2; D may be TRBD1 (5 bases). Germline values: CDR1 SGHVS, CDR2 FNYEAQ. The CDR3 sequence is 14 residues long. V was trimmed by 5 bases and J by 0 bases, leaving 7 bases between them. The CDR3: CASSPDTNTGELFF. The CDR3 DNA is TGTGCCAGCAGCCCGGACACGAACACCGGGGAGCTGTTTTTT.

The CDR3 nucleotides are TGTGCCAGCAGTGAAGGTCCAGCGGGAGTACTCTACGAGCAGTACTTC. Translation gives CASSEGPAGVLYEQYF. The V gene is TRBV6-1, the J gene TRBJ2-7, with 8 bases lining up with TRBD2. This CDR3 region has 16 residues. V shed 1 base, J shed 3 bases, and the junction held 8 bases outside the gene matches. Germline V lookup: CDR1 MNHNS, CDR2 SASEGT.

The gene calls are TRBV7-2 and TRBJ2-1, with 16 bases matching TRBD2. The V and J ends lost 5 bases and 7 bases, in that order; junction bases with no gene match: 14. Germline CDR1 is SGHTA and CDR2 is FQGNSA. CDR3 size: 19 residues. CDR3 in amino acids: CASSPRTTGTSGGANEQFF. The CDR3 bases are TGTGCCAGCAGCCCCAGGACGACCGGGACTAGCGGGGGGGCGAATGAGCAGTTCTTC.

CDR3 nucleotide sequence: TGTGCCTCCACGGCGGGGGATCCCTACGAGCAGTACTTC. Its translation is CASTAGDPYEQYF. The chain has TRBV30 and TRBJ2-7; 7 nucleotides line up with TRBD2. The germline CDR1 and CDR2 sequences are GTSNPN and SVGIG (reference sequence). The CDR3 runs 13 residues. With V trimmed by 7 bases and J by 2 bases, 8 bases remained unmatched. The whole variable domain, filled in from reference TRBV30 and TRBJ2-7, reads SQTIHQWPATLVQPVGSPLSLECTVEGTSNPNLYWYRQAAGRGLQLLFYSVGIGQISSEVPQNLSASRPQDRQFILSSKKLLLSDSGFYLCASTAGDPYEQYFGPGTRLTVT.

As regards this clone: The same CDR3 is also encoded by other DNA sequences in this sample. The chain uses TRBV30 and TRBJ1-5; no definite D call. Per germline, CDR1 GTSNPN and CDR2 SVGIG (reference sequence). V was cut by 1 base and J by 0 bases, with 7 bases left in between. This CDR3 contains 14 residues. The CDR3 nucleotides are TGTGCCTGGAGTGGGGGAGGTAGCAATCAGCCCCAGCATTTT. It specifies CAWSGGGSNQPQHF.

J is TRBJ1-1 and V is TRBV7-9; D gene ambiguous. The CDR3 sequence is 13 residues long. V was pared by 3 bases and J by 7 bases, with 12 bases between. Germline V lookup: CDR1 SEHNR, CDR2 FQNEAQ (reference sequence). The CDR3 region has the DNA TGTGCCAGCAGCTTCGGTGGTGTTGTTGAAGCTTTCTTT. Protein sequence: CASSFGGVVEAFF. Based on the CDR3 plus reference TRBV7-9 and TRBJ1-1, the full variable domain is DTGVSQNPRHKITKRGQNVTFRCDPISEHNRLYWYRQTLGQGPEFLTYFQNEAQLEKSRLLSDRFSAERPKGSFSTLEIQRTEQGDSAMYLCASSFGGVVEAFFGQGTRLTVV.

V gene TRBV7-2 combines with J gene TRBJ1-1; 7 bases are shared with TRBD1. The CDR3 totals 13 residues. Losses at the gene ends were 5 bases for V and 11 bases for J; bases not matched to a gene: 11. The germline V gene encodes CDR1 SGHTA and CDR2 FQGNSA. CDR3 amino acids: CASSRPDRAVAFF. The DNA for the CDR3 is TGTGCCAGCAGCCGACCCGACAGGGCAGTCGCTTTCTTT.

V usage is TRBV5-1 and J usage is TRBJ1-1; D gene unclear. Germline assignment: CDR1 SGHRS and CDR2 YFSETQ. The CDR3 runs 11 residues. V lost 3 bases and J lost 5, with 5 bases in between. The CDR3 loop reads CASSSQTEAFF. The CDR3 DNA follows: TGCGCCAGCAGCTCCCAGACTGAAGCTTTCTTT.

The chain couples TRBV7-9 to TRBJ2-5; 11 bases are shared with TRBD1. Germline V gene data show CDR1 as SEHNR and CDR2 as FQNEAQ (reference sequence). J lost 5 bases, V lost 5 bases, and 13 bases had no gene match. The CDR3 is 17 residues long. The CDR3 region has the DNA TGTGCCAGCAGCCCCTACCGCGGACAGGGGGCTTTGGAGACCCAGTACTTC. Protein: CASSPYRGQGALETQYF.